This T cell receptor beta chain originates from a study of T cell responses to AZD1222 COVID-19 vaccine. Study conclusions and caveats: An increase in Spike-specific TCR breadth and depth was observed after two AZD1222 doses.

Turning to this clone: Its antigen is unidentified.

TCRdb's table, derived via immunoSEQ multiplex PCR, lists solely in-frame clones and lacks some. The data show about 140,000 clones, roughly 92% seen once. The CDR3 is 13 amino acids. J lost 5 bases, V lost 3 bases, and 0 bases had no gene match. V and J are TRBV12-3 or TRBV12-4 and TRBJ2-2; the match to TRBD2 covers 7 bases. The specimen comprised peripheral blood, sampled on day 0 of AZD1222 vaccination. The TCR originated in an adult in good health. DNA of the CDR3: TGTGCCAGCAGTTTGCGGGAGACCGGGGAGCTGTTTTTT. Encoded protein: CASSLRETGELFF.